The 10 T cell receptor beta chains below were found in one sample sequenced in a study of human T cells and chemical hapten exposure. From the RACE reads, TCRdb called clonotypes with MiXCR, one entry per CDR3 protein. The sample carries some 70,000 distinct CDR3 sequences, around 30% recorded once. Documented time point: patch test 1, 2 weeks after DPC sensitization. As for treatment: therapeutic diphenylcyclopropenone sensitization with weekly scalp DPC. The source was whole blood, collected in connection with sensitization to the hapten diphenylcyclopropenone (DPC). The receptors come from a man between 40 and 49 years old with alopecia areata. Some clones in this sample may be carry-over from other donors' samples.

In this sample, this clonotype turned up a few times. The chain recombines TRBV20-1 with TRBJ1-1; 9 nucleotides agree with TRBD1. The CDR3 extends over 13 amino acids. CDR1 is DFQATT, CDR2 SNEGSKA, per germline (reference sequence). The CDR3 DNA sequence: TGCTGGACAGGGGATACCTCGGACACTGAAGCTTTCTTT. This sequence encodes CWTGDTSDTEAFF.

The chain uses TRBV7-2 and TRBJ2-3, with TRBD2 matching 7 bases. This CDR3 has 13 amino acids. V dropped 4 bases and J dropped 10; count of bases not matched to a gene: 8. Looked up from germline, CDR1 is SGHTA and CDR2 is FQGNSA. The CDR3 region is CASSSSAGAAQYF. Here the CDR3 DNA reads TGTGCCAGCAGCTCCTCCGCGGGAGCAGCGCAGTATTTT.

This clonotype has more than one count but fewer than ten. DNA of the CDR3: TGTGCCAGCAGCTTAGCGCCGCCGGGAGCGGGTATAGAGACCCAGTACTTC. Translated: CASSLAPPGAGIETQYF. The chain recombines TRBV7-2 with TRBJ2-5; tentatively, D is TRBD2 (6 bases). V lost 0 bases and J lost 4, with 18 bases in between. The length of the CDR3 is 17 residues. The germline CDR1 and CDR2 sequences are SGHTA and FQGNSA.

The rearrangement links TRBV11-2 to TRBJ2-7; no reliable D call. Germline V gene sequence: CDR1 SGHAT, CDR2 FQNNGV. The CDR3 is 14 residues long. Trimming took off 1 base at V and 5 bases at J, with 12 bases between the two ends. The CDR3 is CASSLVVHRHEQYF. In nucleotides, the CDR3 is TGTGCCAGCAGCTTAGTTGTACACCGCCACGAGCAGTACTTC.

This clonotype was seen just once. This chain connects TRBV20-1 to TRBJ2-7; 10 nucleotides line up with TRBD1. This CDR3 has 14 amino acids. With 3 bases clipped from V and 2 bases from J, the junction kept 4 bases outside the gene matches. CDR1 is DFQATT, CDR2 SNEGSKA, per germline (reference sequence). This chain's CDR3 is CSARRGQGTYEQYF. DNA for the CDR3: TGCAGTGCTAGGAGGGGACAGGGGACCTACGAGCAGTACTTC.

The chain combines TRBV29-1 with TRBJ2-3; 12 bases map to TRBD2. The V and J ends lost 6 bases and 4 bases, in that order; junction bases with no gene match: 5. Germline CDR1 and CDR2: SQVTM and ANQGSEA. The CDR3 sequence is 14 residues long. The CDR3 DNA sequence: TGCAGCGTGAGACTAGCGGGAGTGGCAGATACGCAGTATTTT. Its translation: CSVRLAGVADTQYF.

The chain links TRBV2 to TRBJ2-7, with 7 bases aligning to TRBD1. Germline CDR1 reads SNHLY; CDR2 reads FYNNEI. This CDR3 region has 15 residues. J lost 0 bases, V lost 4 bases, and 6 bases had no gene match. CDR3 coding DNA: TGTGCCAGCAGTGCCGGGACAGTCAGCTCCTACGAGCAGTACTTC. Translating gives CASSAGTVSSYEQYF. Drawing the rest from reference TRBV2 and TRBJ2-7, the complete variable domain is EPEVTQTPSHQVTQMGQEVILRCVPISNHLYFYWYRQILGQKVEFLVSFYNNEISEKSEIFDDQFSVERPDGSNFTLKIRSTKLEDSAMYFCASSAGTVSSYEQYFGPGTRLTVT.

The gene calls are TRBV2 and TRBJ2-1; 12 bases agree with TRBD2. With 4 bases clipped from V and 7 bases from J, the junction kept 5 bases outside the gene matches. Germline V gene data show CDR1 as SNHLY and CDR2 as FYNNEI. CDR3 size: 15 residues. CDR3 protein: CASSAGLAGKNEQFF. The DNA for the CDR3 is TGTGCCAGCAGTGCGGGACTAGCGGGTAAAAATGAGCAGTTCTTC.

The V gene is TRBV7-2, the J gene TRBJ2-2; unclear D gene. The V and J ends lost 1 base and 0 bases respectively, with 9 bases between them. Germline lookup yields CDR1 SGHTA and CDR2 FQGNSA. There are 16 residues in the CDR3. The CDR3 DNA reads TGTGCCAGCAGCTTAGAAGCGCCGTCGAACACCGGGGAGCTGTTTTTT. This sequence encodes CASSLEAPSNTGELFF.

This clonotype was seen only a few times. CDR3 bases: TGTGCCACCAGTGATCCGTGGCGGGAGGTGGCGGGTGAGCAGTTCTTC. Translation gives CATSDPWREVAGEQFF. The chain joins TRBV24-1 to TRBJ2-1; 8 bases are shared with TRBD2. The CDR3 length is 16 residues. V dropped 3 bases and J dropped 9; count of bases not matched to a gene: 12. The V gene's germline CDR1 is KGHDR and CDR2 SFDVKD.